This T cell receptor beta chain was captured in a study of identical twins. Turning to this clonotype: Its specificity is not known.

MiXCR, applied by TCRdb to the 5' RACE reads, yields one record per CDR3 protein. The data show 130,000 to 150,000 distinct CDR3 sequences, roughly 3.5% seen once. Germline lookup yields CDR1 LGHNA and CDR2 YNFKEQ. This CDR3 contains 14 residues. V trimming: 0 bases; J trimming: 13 bases; junction bases outside the gene matches: 2. Notes on the study in general: The more abundant beta clonotypes in cord blood had fewer insertions, and memory repertoires did not show this. Twins' surplus sharing was weaker for beta out-of-frame sequences. Analyses of zero insertions could, in part, be confounded by invariant MAIT and iNKT cells.

Material for sequencing was memory T cells sorted from blood. The chain uses TRBV4-2 and TRBJ2-3; 15 nucleotides line up with TRBD2. This TCR derives from a man aged 18 to 29 in good health. The CDR3: CASSQDRTSGREYF. The CDR3 DNA follows: TGTGCCAGCAGCCAAGACAGGACTAGCGGGAGGGAGTATTTT.